This T cell receptor beta chain was sequenced in a study of blood T cell repertoires in COVID-19. TCRdb's copy holds only in-frame clones and misses some; the assay was immunoSEQ multiplex PCR. Altogether 110,000 or so clones are present, 60% to 85% being singletons, with the ten largest covering roughly 2%. The sequence was collected from a woman aged 40 to 50 with acute or convalescent COVID-19. The sequenced sample consisted of peripheral blood.

The CDR3 region is CAWGTYRENQPQHF. The CDR3 bases are TGTGCCTGGGGCACCTACAGGGAAAATCAGCCCCAGCATTTT. This chain links TRBV30 with TRBJ1-5, with D possibly TRBD1 on 6 matching bases. The CDR3 totals 14 residues. CDR1 is GTSNPN, CDR2 SVGIG, per germline (reference sequence). V gave up 5 bases and J gave up 4 bases, with 15 bases separating them.